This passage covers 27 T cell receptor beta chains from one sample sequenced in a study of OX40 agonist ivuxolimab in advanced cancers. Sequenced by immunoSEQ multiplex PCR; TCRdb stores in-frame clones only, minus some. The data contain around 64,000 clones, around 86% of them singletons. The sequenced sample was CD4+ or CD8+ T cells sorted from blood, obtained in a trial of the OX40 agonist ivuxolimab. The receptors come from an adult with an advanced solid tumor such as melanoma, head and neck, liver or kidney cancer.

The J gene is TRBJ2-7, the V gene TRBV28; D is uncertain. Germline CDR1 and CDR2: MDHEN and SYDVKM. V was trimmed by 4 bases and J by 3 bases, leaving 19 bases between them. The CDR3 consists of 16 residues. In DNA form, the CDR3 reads TGTGCCAGCAGTTCCCTCCCCCAGCGCAGTGGCTACGAGCAGTACTTC. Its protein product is CASSSLPQRSGYEQYF. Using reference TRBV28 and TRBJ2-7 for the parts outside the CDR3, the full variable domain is DVKVTQSSRYLVKRTGEKVFLECVQDMDHENMFWYRQDPGLGLRLIYFSYDVKMKEKGDIPEGYSVSREKKERFSLILESASTNQTSMYLCASSSLPQRSGYEQYFGPGTRLTVT.

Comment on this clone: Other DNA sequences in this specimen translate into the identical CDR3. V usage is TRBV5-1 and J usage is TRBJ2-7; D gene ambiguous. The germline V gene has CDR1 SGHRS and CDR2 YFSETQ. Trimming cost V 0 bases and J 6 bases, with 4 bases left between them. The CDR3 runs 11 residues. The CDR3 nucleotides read TGCGCCAGCAGCTTGGACCTCGAGCAGTACTTC. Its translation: CASSLDLEQYF.

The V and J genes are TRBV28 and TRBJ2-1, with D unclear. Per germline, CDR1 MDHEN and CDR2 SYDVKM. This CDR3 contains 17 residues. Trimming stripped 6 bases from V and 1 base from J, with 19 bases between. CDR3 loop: CASSSTGLRVSYNEQFF. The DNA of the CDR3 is TGTGCCAGCAGCAGTACCGGGTTGCGAGTATCCTACAATGAGCAGTTCTTC.

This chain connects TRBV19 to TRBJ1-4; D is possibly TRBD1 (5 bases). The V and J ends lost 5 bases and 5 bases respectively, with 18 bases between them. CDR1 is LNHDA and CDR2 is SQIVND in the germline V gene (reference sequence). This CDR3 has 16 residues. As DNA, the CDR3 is TGTGCCAGTAGTGCGAAATCAGGGAAGGGGAATGAAAAACTGTTTTTT. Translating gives CASSAKSGKGNEKLFF.

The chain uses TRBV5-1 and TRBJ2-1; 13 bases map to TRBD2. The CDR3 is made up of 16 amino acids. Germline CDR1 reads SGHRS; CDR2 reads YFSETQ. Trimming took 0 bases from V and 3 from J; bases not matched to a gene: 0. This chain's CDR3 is CASSLGLAGGYNEQFF. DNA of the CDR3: TGCGCCAGCAGCTTGGGACTAGCGGGGGGCTACAATGAGCAGTTCTTC.

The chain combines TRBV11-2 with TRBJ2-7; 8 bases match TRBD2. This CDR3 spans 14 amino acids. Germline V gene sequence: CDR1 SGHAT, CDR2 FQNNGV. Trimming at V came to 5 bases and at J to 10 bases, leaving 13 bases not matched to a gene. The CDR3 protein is CASSDRGSGIGQYF. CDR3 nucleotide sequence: TGTGCCAGCAGCGATAGGGGTAGCGGGATAGGTCAGTACTTC.

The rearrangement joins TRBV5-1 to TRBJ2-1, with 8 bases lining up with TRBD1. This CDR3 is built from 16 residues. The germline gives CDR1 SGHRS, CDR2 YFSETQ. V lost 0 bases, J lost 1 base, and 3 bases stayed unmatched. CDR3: CASSLAGQGSYNEQFF. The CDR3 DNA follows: TGCGCCAGCAGCTTGGCTGGACAGGGTTCCTACAATGAGCAGTTCTTC.

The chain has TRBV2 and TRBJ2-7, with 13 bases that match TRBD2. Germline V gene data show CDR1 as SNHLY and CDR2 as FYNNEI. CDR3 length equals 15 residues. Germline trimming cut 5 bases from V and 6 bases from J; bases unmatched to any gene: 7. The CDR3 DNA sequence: TGTGCCAGCAGTCCCGGGACTAGCGGGATACGCGAGCAGTACTTC. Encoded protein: CASSPGTSGIREQYF.

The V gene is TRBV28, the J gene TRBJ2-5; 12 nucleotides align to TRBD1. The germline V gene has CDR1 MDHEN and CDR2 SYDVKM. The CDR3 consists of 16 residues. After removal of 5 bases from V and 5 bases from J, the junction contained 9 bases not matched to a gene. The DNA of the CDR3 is TGTGCCAGCAGTCGATGGGACAGGGGGCGCGGGGAGACCCAGTACTTC. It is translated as CASSRWDRGRGETQYF.

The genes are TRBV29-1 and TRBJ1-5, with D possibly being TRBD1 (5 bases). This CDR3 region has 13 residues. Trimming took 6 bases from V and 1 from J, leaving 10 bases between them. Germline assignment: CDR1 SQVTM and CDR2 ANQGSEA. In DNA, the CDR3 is TGCAGCGTGAGGGGCCAGAGCAATCAGCCCCAGCATTTT. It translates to CSVRGQSNQPQHF.

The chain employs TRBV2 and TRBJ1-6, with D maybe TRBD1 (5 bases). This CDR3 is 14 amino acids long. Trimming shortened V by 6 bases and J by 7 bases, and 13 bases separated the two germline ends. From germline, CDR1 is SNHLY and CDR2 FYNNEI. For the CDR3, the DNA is TGTGCCAGCAGAGGGGACGTTAGAAATTCACCCCTCCACTTT. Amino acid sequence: CASRGDVRNSPLHF.

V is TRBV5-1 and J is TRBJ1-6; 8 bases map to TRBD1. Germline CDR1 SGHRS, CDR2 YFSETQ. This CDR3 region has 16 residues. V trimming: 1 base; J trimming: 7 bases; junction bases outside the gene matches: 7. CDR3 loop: CASSLRAGGENSPLHF. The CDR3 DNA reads TGCGCCAGCAGCTTGAGGGCAGGGGGCGAGAATTCACCCCTCCACTTT.

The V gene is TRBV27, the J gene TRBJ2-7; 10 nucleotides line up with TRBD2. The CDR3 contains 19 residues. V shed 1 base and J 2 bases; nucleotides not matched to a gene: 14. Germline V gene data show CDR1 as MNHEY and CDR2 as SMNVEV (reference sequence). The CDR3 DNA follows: TGTGCCAGCAGTTTATATGGACTAGCGGTACATTCGGGGGCCTACGAGCAGTACTTC. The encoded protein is CASSLYGLAVHSGAYEQYF.

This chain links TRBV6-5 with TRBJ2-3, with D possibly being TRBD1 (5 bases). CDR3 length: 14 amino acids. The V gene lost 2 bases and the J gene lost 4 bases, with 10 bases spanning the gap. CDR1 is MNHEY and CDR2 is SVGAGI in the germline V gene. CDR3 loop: CASSYAGISDTQYF. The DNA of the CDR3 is TGTGCCAGCAGTTACGCAGGGATATCAGATACGCAGTATTTT.

CDR3 amino acids: CASTFLRTSGSSGELFF. CDR3 DNA sequence: TGTGCCAGTACTTTTCTTCGAACTAGCGGGTCGTCCGGGGAGCTGTTTTTT. This chain uses TRBV19 with TRBJ2-2; 9 bases fit TRBD2. The CDR3 totals 17 residues. Germline V lookup: CDR1 LNHDA, CDR2 SQIVND (reference sequence). Trimming took 7 bases from V and 6 from J; bases not matched to a gene: 15. Complete variable domain (other parts from reference TRBV19 and TRBJ2-2): DGGITQSPKYLFRKEGQNVTLSCEQNLNHDAMYWYRQDPGQGLRLIYYSQIVNDFQKGDIAEGYSVSREKKESFPLTVTSAQKNPTAFYLCASTFLRTSGSSGELFFGEGSRLTVL.

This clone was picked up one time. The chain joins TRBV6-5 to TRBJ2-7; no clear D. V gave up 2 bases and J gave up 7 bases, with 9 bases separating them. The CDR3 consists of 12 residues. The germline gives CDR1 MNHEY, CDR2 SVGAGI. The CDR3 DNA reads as TGTGCCAGCAGTTACACAGCCGGGGAGCAGTACTTC. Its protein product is CASSYTAGEQYF.

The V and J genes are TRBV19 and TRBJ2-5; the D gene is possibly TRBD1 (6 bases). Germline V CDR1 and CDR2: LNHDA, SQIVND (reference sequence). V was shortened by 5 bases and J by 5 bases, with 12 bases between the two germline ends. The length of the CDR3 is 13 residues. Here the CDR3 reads CASSQQGRETQYF. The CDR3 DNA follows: TGTGCCAGTAGTCAACAGGGCCGGGAGACCCAGTACTTC. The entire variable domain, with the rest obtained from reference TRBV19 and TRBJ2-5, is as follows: DGGITQSPKYLFRKEGQNVTLSCEQNLNHDAMYWYRQDPGQGLRLIYYSQIVNDFQKGDIAEGYSVSREKKESFPLTVTSAQKNPTAFYLCASSQQGRETQYFGPGTRLLVL.

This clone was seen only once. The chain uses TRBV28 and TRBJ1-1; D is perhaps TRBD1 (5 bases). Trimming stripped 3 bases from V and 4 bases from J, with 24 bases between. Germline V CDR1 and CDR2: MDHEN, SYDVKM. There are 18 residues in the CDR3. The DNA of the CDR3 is TGTGCCAGCAGTTTCTTGAAACCCGCGGGACTGAGGTTCACTGAAGCTTTCTTT. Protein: CASSFLKPAGLRFTEAFF.

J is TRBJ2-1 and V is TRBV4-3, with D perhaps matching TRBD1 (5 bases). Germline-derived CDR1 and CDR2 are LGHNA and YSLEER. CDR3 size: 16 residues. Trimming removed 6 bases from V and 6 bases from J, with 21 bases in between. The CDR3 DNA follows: TGCGCCAGCAGTCCTCATCCCCAGGGAAACTCCAATGAGCAGTTCTTC. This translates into CASSPHPQGNSNEQFF.

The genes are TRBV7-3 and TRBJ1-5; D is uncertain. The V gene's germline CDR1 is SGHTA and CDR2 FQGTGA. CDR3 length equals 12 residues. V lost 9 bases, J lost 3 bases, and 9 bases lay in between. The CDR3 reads CASSVDNQPQHF. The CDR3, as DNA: TGTGCCAGTTCCGTTGACAATCAGCCCCAGCATTTT.

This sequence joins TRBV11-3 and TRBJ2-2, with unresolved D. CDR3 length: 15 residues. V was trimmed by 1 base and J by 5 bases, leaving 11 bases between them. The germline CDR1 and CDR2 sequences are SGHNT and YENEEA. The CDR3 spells CASSLVAAGTGELFF. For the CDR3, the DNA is TGTGCCAGCAGCTTAGTGGCAGCTGGAACCGGGGAGCTGTTTTTT.

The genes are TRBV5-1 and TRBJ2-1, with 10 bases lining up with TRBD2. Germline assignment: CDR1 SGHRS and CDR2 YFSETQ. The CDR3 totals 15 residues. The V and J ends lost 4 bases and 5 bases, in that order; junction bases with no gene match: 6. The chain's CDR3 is CASSQLAGLNNEQFF. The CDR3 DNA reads TGCGCCAGCAGCCAACTAGCGGGATTAAACAATGAGCAGTTCTTC.

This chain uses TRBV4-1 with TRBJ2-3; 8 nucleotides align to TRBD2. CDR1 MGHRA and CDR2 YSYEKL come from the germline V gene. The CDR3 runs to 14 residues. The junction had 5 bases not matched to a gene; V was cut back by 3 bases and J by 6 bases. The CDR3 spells CASSQSGLGDTQYF. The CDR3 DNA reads TGCGCCAGCAGCCAGTCGGGACTAGGGGATACGCAGTATTTT.

The CDR3 DNA reads as TGTGCCAGCAGCCGGGCGGTTGTGGGCTTCTCCTACGAGCAGTACTTC. Its translation: CASSRAVVGFSYEQYF. The V call is TRBV11-2, the J call TRBJ2-7; no clear D gene. Trimming cost V 5 bases and J 0 bases, with 17 bases left between them. CDR3 length equals 16 residues. Germline V gene lookup returns CDR1 SGHAT and CDR2 FQNNGV.

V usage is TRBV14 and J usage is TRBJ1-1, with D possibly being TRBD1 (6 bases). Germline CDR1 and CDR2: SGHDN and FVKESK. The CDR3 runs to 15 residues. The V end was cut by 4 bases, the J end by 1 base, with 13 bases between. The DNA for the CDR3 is TGTGCCAGCAGCCCAGCCGGGACACAGAACACTGAAGCTTTCTTT. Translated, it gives CASSPAGTQNTEAFF.

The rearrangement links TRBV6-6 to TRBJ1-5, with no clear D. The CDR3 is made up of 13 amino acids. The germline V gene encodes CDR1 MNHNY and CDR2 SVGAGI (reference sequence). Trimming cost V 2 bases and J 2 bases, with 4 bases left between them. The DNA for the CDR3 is TGTGCCAGCAGTTACAAGGGCAATCAGCCCCAGCATTTT. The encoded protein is CASSYKGNQPQHF.

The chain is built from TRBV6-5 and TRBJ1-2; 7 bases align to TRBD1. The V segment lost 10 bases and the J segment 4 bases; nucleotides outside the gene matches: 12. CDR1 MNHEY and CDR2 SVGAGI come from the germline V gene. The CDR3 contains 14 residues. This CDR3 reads CAINRDRETYGYTF. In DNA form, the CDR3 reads TGTGCCATCAATCGAGACAGGGAAACCTATGGCTACACCTTC.